Presented here are 5 T cell receptor beta chains from one specimen sequenced in a study of blood T cells in healthy people across ages. It was with a sample-barcoded 5' primer and a J-beta primer mix that a second PCR of about 6 to 12 cycles was run. TCRdb redid the calling of the 5' RACE reads with MiXCR, one entry per CDR3 protein. Found here are approximately 800,000 distinct CDR3 sequences, 53% of them singletons; the top ten hold roughly 40%. Sequenced material: blood. The receptors were gathered from a man older than 75 in good health.

In its sample, this clonotype was seen a few times. The chain carries TRBV20-1 and TRBJ2-4, with 11 bases fitting TRBD2. Germline V lookup: CDR1 DFQATT, CDR2 SNEGSKA (reference sequence). J lost 2 bases, V lost 3 bases, and 6 bases had no gene match. The CDR3 has 16 amino acids. The CDR3 DNA reads as TGCAGTGCTAGGCTAGCGGGAGGTGAAACCAAAAACATTCAGTACTTC. Protein: CSARLAGGETKNIQYF.

Note on this clonotype: The junction departs from the called germline gene at one end, perhaps through a read error. This sequence joins TRBV27 and TRBJ1-2; unclear D gene. CDR1 and CDR2 (germline): MNHEY, SMNVEV (reference sequence). The CDR3 spans 14 residues. The CDR3 coding sequence is TGTGCCAGCGGAGAAACGATCACCTCCTATGGCTGCACCTTC. Its protein is CASGETITSYGCTF.

The rearrangement links TRBV5-1 to TRBJ2-3; D gene unclear. V dropped 3 bases and J dropped 0 bases, with 14 bases sitting between them. Per germline, CDR1 SGHRS and CDR2 YFSETQ. The CDR3 extends over 16 amino acids. This chain's CDR3 is CASSWGSRSSTDTQYF. Written as DNA, the CDR3 is TGCGCCAGCAGCTGGGGTAGTCGATCTAGCACAGATACGCAGTATTTT.

The J gene is TRBJ2-7, the V gene TRBV20-1; TRBD1 is a possible D gene (8 bases). TRBJ2-5 matches the DNA end more closely, so the J call is doubtful. CDR1 is DFQATT, CDR2 SNEGSKA, per germline (reference sequence). The CDR3 has 16 residues. The CDR3 sequence is CSARVVQGGVQETQYF. CDR3 coding DNA: TGCAGTGCTAGAGTGGTACAGGGGGGGGTCCAAGAGACCCAGTACTTC.

This clonotype was found many times. V gene TRBV12-3 or TRBV12-4 combines with J gene TRBJ2-1; TRBD1 or TRBD2 may be the D gene (6 bases each). Trimming removed 6 bases at V and 0 bases at J, with 15 bases between. CDR3 length equals 16 residues. The CDR3 loop reads CASSRGQSISYNEQFF. The CDR3 DNA follows: TGTGCCAGCAGCCGGGGGCAATCCATCTCCTACAATGAGCAGTTCTTC.